A selection of T cell receptor beta chains follows, all from one sample in a study of T cell responses to AZD1222 COVID-19 vaccine. The data were produced by immunoSEQ multiplex PCR, yet TCRdb's version contains in-frame clones alone and is incomplete. The sample includes around 150,000 clones, more than 75% of them seen just once. Sequenced here: peripheral blood, sampled 28 days after the second AZD1222 dose. The receptors originated from an adult who received the AZD1222 COVID-19 vaccine. Each CDR3 is given with its conserved first and last residue. For some rows the clone size is stated as once, few or many, or as a class when expanded; others skip it.

clone_size v_call cdr3_aa
. TRBV4-2 CASSQEAGGDTGELFF
once TRBV6-5 CASSYSKGASGNTIYF
. TRBV29-1 CSVEGTRDEQFF
. TRBV7-9 CASSLGAANEKLFF
. TRBV27 CASSLPEGAKTF
. TRBV7-3 CASSLRGLAGDSSYNEQFF
once TRBV6-5 CASSPLAGPTTEAFF
once TRBV9 CASSVGERGSYEQYF
. TRBV21-1 CASSKAPAGPCQGDTEAFF
. TRBV7-9 CASSPGHVYNSPLHF
. TRBV6-2/TRBV6-3 CASSTREGLLYGYTF
. TRBV7-8 CASNKDRGRYEQYF
. TRBV7-8 CASSLGFSNQPQHF
. TRBV21-1 CASSKEQTWHEQYF
. TRBV5-1 CASSLGAGATSGANVLTF
. TRBV2 CASRGQGGNNEQFF
. TRBV21-1 CASVQGGNEKLFF
. TRBV2 CASSEEGRLGYGYTF
once TRBV10-3 CAISEVGGMDTEAFF
. TRBV5-1 CASSLEGPPPDTQYF
. TRBV5-5 CASSPEPNSPLHF
. TRBV2 CASSEFLAGGSTDTQYF